This T cell receptor beta chain came from a study of siplizumab effects on memory and regulatory T cells. Comments on this clone: The target antigen is unknown.

Clones were read by immunoSEQ multiplex PCR, and TCRdb kept only the in-frame ones, dropping some. The data contain 85,000 to 130,000 clones, about 94% of them singletons. Study-wide points: Solely a minor proportion of alloreactive clones could be assigned to unstimulated subsets. Naive or memory phenotype assignment was not possible for roughly 80-97% of proliferating CD4+ or CD8+ clones. Alloreactive sequences traceable to unstimulated CD4+ memory cells declined significantly under siplizumab.

Germline-derived CDR1 and CDR2 are MNHNS and SASEGT. The CDR3 contains 13 residues. Trimming removed 10 bases from V and 4 bases from J, with 16 bases in between. The chain has TRBV6-1 and TRBJ1-1, with a tentative D call TRBD1 (5 bases). Sequencing input: Tregs sorted from blood. The receptor was derived from a human donor in good health. CDR3 region: CATGTVVFTEAFF. In DNA form, the CDR3 reads TGTGCCACCGGGACCGTTGTTTTCACTGAAGCTTTCTTT.